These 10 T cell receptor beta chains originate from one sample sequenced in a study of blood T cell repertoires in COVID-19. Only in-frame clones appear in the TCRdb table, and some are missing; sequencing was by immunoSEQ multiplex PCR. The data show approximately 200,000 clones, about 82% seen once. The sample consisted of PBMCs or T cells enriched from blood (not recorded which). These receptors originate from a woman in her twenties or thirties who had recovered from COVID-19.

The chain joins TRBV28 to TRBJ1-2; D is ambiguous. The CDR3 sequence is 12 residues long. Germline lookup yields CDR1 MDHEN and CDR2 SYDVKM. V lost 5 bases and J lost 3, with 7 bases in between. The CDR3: CASSISHYGYTF. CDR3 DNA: TGTGCCAGCAGTATCTCCCACTATGGCTACACCTTC.

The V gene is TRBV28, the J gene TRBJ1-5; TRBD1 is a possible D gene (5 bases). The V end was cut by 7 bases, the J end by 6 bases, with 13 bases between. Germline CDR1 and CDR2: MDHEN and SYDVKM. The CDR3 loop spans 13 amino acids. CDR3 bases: TGTGCCAGCACCGTCAGGGTGGGTCAGCCCCAGCATTTT. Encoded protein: CASTVRVGQPQHF.

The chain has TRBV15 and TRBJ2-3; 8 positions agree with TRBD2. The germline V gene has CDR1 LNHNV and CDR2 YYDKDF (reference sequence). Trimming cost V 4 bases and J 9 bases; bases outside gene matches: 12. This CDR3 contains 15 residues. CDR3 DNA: TGTGCCACCAGCACCTGGGAGCGGGAGCAGGGGACGCAGTATTTT. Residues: CATSTWEREQGTQYF.

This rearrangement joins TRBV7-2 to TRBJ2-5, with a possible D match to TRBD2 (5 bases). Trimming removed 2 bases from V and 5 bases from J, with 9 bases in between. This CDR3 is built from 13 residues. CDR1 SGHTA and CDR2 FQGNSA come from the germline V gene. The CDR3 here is CASSLRGLETQYF. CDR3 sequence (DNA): TGTGCCAGCAGCTTACGGGGTCTCGAGACCCAGTACTTC.

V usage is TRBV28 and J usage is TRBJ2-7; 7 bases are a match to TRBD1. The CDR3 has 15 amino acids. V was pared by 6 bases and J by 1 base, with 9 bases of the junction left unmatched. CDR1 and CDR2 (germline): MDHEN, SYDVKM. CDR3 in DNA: TGTGCCAGCAGAGAGGCAGGGACAGTTTCCTACGAGCAGTACTTC. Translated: CASREAGTVSYEQYF.

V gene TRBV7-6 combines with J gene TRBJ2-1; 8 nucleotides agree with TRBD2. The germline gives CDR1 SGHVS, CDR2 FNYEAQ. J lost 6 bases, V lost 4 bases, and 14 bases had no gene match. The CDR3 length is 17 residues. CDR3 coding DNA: TGTGCCAGCAGCTCGCAACCTAGGGCTACTAGCGGCAATGAGCAGTTCTTC. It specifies CASSSQPRATSGNEQFF.

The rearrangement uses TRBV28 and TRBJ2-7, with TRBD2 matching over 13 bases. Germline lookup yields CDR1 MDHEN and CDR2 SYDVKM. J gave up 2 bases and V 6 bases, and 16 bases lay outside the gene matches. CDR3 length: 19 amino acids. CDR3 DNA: TGTGCCAGCAGCATGGACAGGGGAGGCGGACTAGCGGGGGCCTACGAGCAGTACTTC. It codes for CASSMDRGGGLAGAYEQYF. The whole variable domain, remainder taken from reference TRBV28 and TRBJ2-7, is DVKVTQSSRYLVKRTGEKVFLECVQDMDHENMFWYRQDPGLGLRLIYFSYDVKMKEKGDIPEGYSVSREKKERFSLILESASTNQTSMYLCASSMDRGGGLAGAYEQYFGPGTRLTVT.

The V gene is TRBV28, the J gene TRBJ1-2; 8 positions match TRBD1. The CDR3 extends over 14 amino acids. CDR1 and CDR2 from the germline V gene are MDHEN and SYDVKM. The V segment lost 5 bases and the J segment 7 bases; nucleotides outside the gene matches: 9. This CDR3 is CASSRLSRGLGYTF. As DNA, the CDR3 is TGTGCCAGCAGTAGGCTGAGCAGGGGGCTTGGCTACACCTTC.

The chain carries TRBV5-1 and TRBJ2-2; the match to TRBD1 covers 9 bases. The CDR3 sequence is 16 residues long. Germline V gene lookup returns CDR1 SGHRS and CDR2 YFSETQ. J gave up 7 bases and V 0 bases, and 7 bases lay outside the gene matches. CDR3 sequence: CASSLATGGAGGELFF. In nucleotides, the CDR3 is TGCGCCAGCAGCTTGGCTACAGGGGGCGCAGGCGGGGAGCTGTTTTTT.

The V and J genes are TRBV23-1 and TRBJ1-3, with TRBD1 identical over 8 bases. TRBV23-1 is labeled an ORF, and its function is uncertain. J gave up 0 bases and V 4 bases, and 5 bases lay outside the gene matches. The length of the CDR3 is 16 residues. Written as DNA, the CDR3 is TGCGCCAGCAGTCTGGGGACAGGACTCTCTGGAAACACCATATATTTT. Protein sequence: CASSLGTGLSGNTIYF.